Below, 4 T cell receptor beta chains from the same sample are listed, as sequenced in a study of T-cell reconstitution after alpha-beta-depleted transplantation in children. Unique molecular identifiers were incorporated into the prepared TCRbeta library. TCRdb redid the calling of the PCR reads with MiXCR, one entry per CDR3 protein. The data contain 530,000 or so distinct CDR3 sequences, 27% of them singletons. This material consisted of PBMCs, taken before TCRalphabeta/CD19-depleted stem cell transplant. These receptors came from a boy younger than two with Wiskott-Aldrich syndrome, due to receive a stem cell transplant.

This clonotype was seen a few times. This sequence joins TRBV2 and TRBJ2-7; 7 bases map to TRBD1. Germline-derived CDR1 and CDR2 are SNHLY and FYNNEI. The CDR3 is made up of 14 amino acids. V dropped 1 base and J dropped 1; count of bases not matched to a gene: 1. This chain's CDR3 is CASSEGGQSYEQYF. CDR3 DNA sequence: TGTGCCAGCAGTGAAGGGGGACAGTCCTACGAGCAGTACTTC. The variable domain in full, completed from reference TRBV2 and TRBJ2-7, reads EPEVTQTPSHQVTQMGQEVILRCVPISNHLYFYWYRQILGQKVEFLVSFYNNEISEKSEIFDDQFSVERPDGSNFTLKIRSTKLEDSAMYFCASSEGGQSYEQYFGPGTRLTVT.

The V gene is TRBV18, the J gene TRBJ1-2; tentative D call: TRBD1 (5 bases). Trimming left V 5 bases short and J 4 bases short, with 17 bases between. The CDR3 is 15 amino acids. The V gene's germline CDR1 is KGHSH and CDR2 LQKENI. The CDR3 DNA follows: TGTGCCAGCTCATGGGGGACCGGTAGAAGCTATGGCTACACCTTC. This gives the protein CASSWGTGRSYGYTF.

This clonotype was seen more than once but under ten times. The chain joins TRBV5-1 to TRBJ2-2; possibly TRBD1 for D (5 bases). The CDR3 covers 15 residues. The germline CDR1 and CDR2 sequences are SGHRS and YFSETQ. The V and J ends lost 2 bases and 3 bases respectively, with 11 bases between them. The CDR3 bases are TGCGCCAGCAGCTTAGGGGTAGTAGACACCGGGGAGCTGTTTTTT. This encodes CASSLGVVDTGELFF.

The rearrangement uses TRBV5-1 and TRBJ2-3; 13 nucleotides align to TRBD2. This CDR3 is 17 amino acids long. The germline CDR1 and CDR2 sequences are SGHRS and YFSETQ. Trimming took 0 bases from V and 3 from J; bases not matched to a gene: 4. The CDR3 sequence: CASSLVQTSGRTDTQYF. The DNA of the CDR3 is TGCGCCAGCAGCTTGGTCCAGACTAGCGGGAGGACAGATACGCAGTATTTT.